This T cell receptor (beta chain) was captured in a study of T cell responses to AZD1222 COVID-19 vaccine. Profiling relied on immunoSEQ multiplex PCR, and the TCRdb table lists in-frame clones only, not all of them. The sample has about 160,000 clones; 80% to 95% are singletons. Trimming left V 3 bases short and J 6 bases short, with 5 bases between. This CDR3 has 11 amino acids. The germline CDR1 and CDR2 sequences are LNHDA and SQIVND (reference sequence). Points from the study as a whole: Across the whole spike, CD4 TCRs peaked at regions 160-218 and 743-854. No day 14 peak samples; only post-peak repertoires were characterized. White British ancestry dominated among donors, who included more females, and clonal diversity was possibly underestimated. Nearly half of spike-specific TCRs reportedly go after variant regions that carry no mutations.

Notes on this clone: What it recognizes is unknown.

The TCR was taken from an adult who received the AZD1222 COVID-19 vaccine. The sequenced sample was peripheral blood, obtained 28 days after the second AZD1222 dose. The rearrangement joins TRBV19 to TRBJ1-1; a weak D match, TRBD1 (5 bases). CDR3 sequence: CASSMGPEAFF. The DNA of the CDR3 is TGTGCCAGTAGTATGGGGCCTGAAGCTTTCTTT.